A selection of T cell receptor beta chains follows, all from one sample in a study of regulatory T cells in long-lasting Graves disease. TCRdb re-derived calls from the multiplex PCR reads in MiXCR, one entry per CDR3 protein. The profile shows 400,000 to 650,000 distinct CDR3 sequences, roughly a sixth of them singletons. These data were also reused for a study on T cells in Graves' hyperthyroidism and ophthalmopathy.

This material consisted of peripheral blood mononuclear cells (PBMCs), taken at new diagnosis, from a patient treated with antithyroid drugs. The receptors stem from a woman aged 40 to 65 with Graves disease. CDR3s include the opening cysteine and the closing phenylalanine or tryptophan. The D gene is left open where the match is weak. The size field is filled for only some rows; it gives once, few, many or a size class.

cdr3_aa: CASSVDDKGTEAFF
cdr3_nt: TGTGCCAGCAGCGTGGACGACAAGGGGACTGAAGCTTTCTTT
v_call: TRBV9
clone_size: many
d_call: .
j_call: TRBJ1-1

cdr3_aa: CASSPRRGQYF
cdr3_nt: TGCGCCAGCAGCCCGCGGCGGGGCCAGTACTTC
v_call: TRBV5-1
clone_size: many
d_call: .
j_call: TRBJ2-5

cdr3_aa: CASSPRLAGGLSGANVLTF
cdr3_nt: TGTGCCAGCAGCCCGCGACTAGCGGGGGGACTCTCTGGGGCCAACGTCCTGACTTTC
v_call: TRBV5-4
clone_size: .
d_call: TRBD2
j_call: TRBJ2-6

cdr3_aa: CSVPWGGGVGDTQYF
cdr3_nt: TGCAGCGTCCCCTGGGGGGGGGGAGTGGGAGATACGCAGTATTTT
v_call: TRBV29-1
clone_size: few
d_call: TRBD2
j_call: TRBJ2-3

cdr3_aa: CASSPTDRAPFF
cdr3_nt: TGTGCCAGCAGCCCTACGGACCGAGCCCCGTTCTTC
v_call: TRBV7-8
clone_size: .
d_call: .
j_call: TRBJ2-1

cdr3_aa: CASSSRGAGDTQYF
cdr3_nt: TGTGCCAGCAGCTCCCGGGGGGCAGGAGATACGCAGTATTTT
v_call: TRBV6-1
clone_size: many
d_call: .
j_call: TRBJ2-3

cdr3_aa: CASSSPRGGGTNEKLFF
cdr3_nt: TGTGCCAGCAGCTCACCTAGGGGTGGTGGCACTAATGAAAAACTGTTTTTT
v_call: TRBV7-9
clone_size: .
d_call: .
j_call: TRBJ1-4

cdr3_aa: CASSTGGQGVRELFF
cdr3_nt: TGTGCCAGTAGTACCGGCGGACAGGGTGTCCGGGAGCTGTTTTTT
v_call: TRBV19
clone_size: .
d_call: TRBD1
j_call: TRBJ2-2

cdr3_aa: CASSRDRGWNYGYTF
cdr3_nt: TGTGCCAGCAGTCGGGACAGGGGGTGGAACTATGGCTACACCTTC
v_call: TRBV6-4
clone_size: few
d_call: TRBD1
j_call: TRBJ1-2

cdr3_aa: CSAYPRGGIVEKLFF
cdr3_nt: TGCAGTGCTTATCCCCGCGGGGGAATTGTCGAAAAACTGTTTTTT
v_call: TRBV20-1
clone_size: many
d_call: .
j_call: TRBJ1-4

cdr3_aa: CASSQGGSGNTIYF
cdr3_nt: TGCGCCAGCAGCCAAGGGGGGAGTGGAAACACCATATATTTT
v_call: TRBV3-1
clone_size: many
d_call: .
j_call: TRBJ1-3

cdr3_aa: CALGRGPMTGELFF
cdr3_nt: TGTGCCCTAGGGAGAGGGCCCATGACCGGGGAGCTGTTTTTT
v_call: TRBV2
clone_size: few
d_call: .
j_call: TRBJ2-2

cdr3_aa: CASSLANTLQETQYF
cdr3_nt: TGTGCCAGCAGCTTAGCGAACACCCTGCAAGAGACCCAGTACTTC
v_call: TRBV7-2
clone_size: .
d_call: .
j_call: TRBJ2-5

cdr3_aa: CASSYSGRSKFSTDTQYF
cdr3_nt: TGTGCCAGCAGTTACTCGGGTCGGAGCAAATTCAGCACAGATACGCAGTATTTT
v_call: TRBV6-5
clone_size: many
d_call: .
j_call: TRBJ2-3

cdr3_aa: CASRLSGGPGDEQYF
cdr3_nt: TGTGCCAGCAGACTATCCGGAGGCCCAGGGGACGAGCAGTACTTC
v_call: TRBV12-3/TRBV12-4
clone_size: many
d_call: .
j_call: TRBJ2-7

cdr3_aa: CATSSRAAGGRYEQYF
cdr3_nt: TGTGCCACCAGCAGCAGGGCGGCAGGGGGAAGGTACGAGCAGTACTTC
v_call: TRBV15
clone_size: .
d_call: TRBD1
j_call: TRBJ2-7

cdr3_aa: CASSLLRTQYF
cdr3_nt: TGTGCCAGCAGCTTATTGCGGACCCAGTACTTC
v_call: TRBV13
clone_size: many
d_call: .
j_call: TRBJ2-5

cdr3_aa: CASSLSLGLAGTGTDTQYF
cdr3_nt: TGTGCCAGCAGCCTTAGCCTGGGACTAGCGGGGACCGGCACAGATACGCAGTATTTT
v_call: TRBV12-3/TRBV12-4
clone_size: many
d_call: TRBD2
j_call: TRBJ2-3

cdr3_aa: CASSPDRAYSSYNSPLHF
cdr3_nt: TGTGCCAGCAGTCCGGACAGGGCTTACAGCTCCTATAATTCACCCCTCCACTTT
v_call: TRBV6-1
clone_size: few
d_call: TRBD1
j_call: TRBJ1-6

cdr3_aa: CASGSRGHHNSPLHF
cdr3_nt: TGTGCCAGCGGCTCCCGCGGGCATCATAATTCACCCCTCCACTTT
v_call: TRBV5-6
clone_size: few
d_call: .
j_call: TRBJ1-6

cdr3_aa: CASSQVGTEAFF
cdr3_nt: TGTGCCAGCAGCCAAGTGGGGACTGAAGCTTTCTTT
v_call: TRBV3-1
clone_size: many
d_call: .
j_call: TRBJ1-1

cdr3_aa: CASSQEKLNTEAFF
cdr3_nt: TGTGCCAGCAGCCAAGAAAAATTGAACACTGAAGCTTTCTTT
v_call: TRBV3-1
clone_size: many
d_call: .
j_call: TRBJ1-1

cdr3_aa: CASSLDPRTQHF
cdr3_nt: TGTGCCAGCAGCTTAGACCCCAGGACCCAGCATTTT
v_call: TRBV7-2
clone_size: few
d_call: .
j_call: TRBJ1-5

cdr3_aa: CASSDGSSGGYTQYF
cdr3_nt: TGTGCCAGCAGTGATGGTAGCTCTGGCGGGTATACGCAGTATTTT
v_call: TRBV2
clone_size: many
d_call: .
j_call: TRBJ2-3

cdr3_aa: CSARDRTMTFF
cdr3_nt: TGCAGTGCTAGAGATCGGACAATGACTTTCTTT
v_call: TRBV20-1
clone_size: few
d_call: .
j_call: TRBJ1-1

cdr3_aa: CASTGTGDGNTIYF
cdr3_nt: TGTGCGTCCACCGGGACAGGGGATGGAAACACCATATATTTT
v_call: TRBV12-3/TRBV12-4
clone_size: .
d_call: TRBD1
j_call: TRBJ1-3

cdr3_aa: CASSLIQYTEAFF
cdr3_nt: TGTGCCAGCAGCTTAATCCAATACACTGAAGCTTTCTTT
v_call: TRBV11-2
clone_size: .
d_call: .
j_call: TRBJ1-1

cdr3_aa: CASSSLSTSGGEETQYF
cdr3_nt: TGTGCCAGCAGCTCACTATCGACTAGCGGGGGAGAAGAGACCCAGTACTTC
v_call: TRBV11-2
clone_size: few
d_call: TRBD2
j_call: TRBJ2-5

cdr3_aa: CASSLAGTSGGLRVDTQYF
cdr3_nt: TGTGCCAGCAGTTTAGCCGGGACTAGCGGGGGGCTCAGGGTAGATACGCAGTATTTT
v_call: TRBV12-3/TRBV12-4
clone_size: .
d_call: TRBD2
j_call: TRBJ2-3

cdr3_aa: CASSLQDRGLNEAFF
cdr3_nt: TGTGCCAGCAGCCTCCAGGACAGGGGGCTAAATGAAGCTTTCTTT
v_call: TRBV6-1
clone_size: many
d_call: TRBD1
j_call: TRBJ1-1

cdr3_aa: CASSGRLGTSGAIAYEQYF
cdr3_nt: TGTGCCAGCAGTGGTCGCCTCGGGACTAGCGGGGCGATTGCCTACGAGCAGTACTTC
v_call: TRBV25-1
clone_size: few
d_call: TRBD2
j_call: TRBJ2-7

cdr3_aa: CASSRGQPQETQYF
cdr3_nt: TGTGCCAGCAGCAGGGGACAGCCCCAAGAGACCCAGTACTTC
v_call: TRBV11-2
clone_size: many
d_call: TRBD1
j_call: TRBJ2-5

cdr3_aa: CASSLGGPLGYTF
cdr3_nt: TGTGCCAGCAGTTTGGGGGGACCTCTAGGCTACACCTTC
v_call: TRBV12-3/TRBV12-4
clone_size: few
d_call: .
j_call: TRBJ1-2

cdr3_aa: CATSSGSERNYGYTF
cdr3_nt: TGTGCCACCAGCAGCGGTTCCGAGCGGAACTATGGCTACACCTTC
v_call: TRBV15
clone_size: .
d_call: .
j_call: TRBJ1-2

cdr3_aa: CASSTGQGVWDGYTF
cdr3_nt: TGCGCCAGCAGCACCGGACAGGGGGTTTGGGATGGCTACACCTTC
v_call: TRBV5-1
clone_size: many
d_call: TRBD1
j_call: TRBJ1-2

cdr3_aa: CASSMGTGKETQYF
cdr3_nt: TGTGCCAGTAGTATGGGGACAGGGAAAGAGACCCAGTACTTC
v_call: TRBV19
clone_size: few
d_call: TRBD1
j_call: TRBJ2-5

cdr3_aa: CASSPGGGLTGELFF
cdr3_nt: TGTGCCAGCAGCCCTGGAGGGGGACTCACCGGGGAGCTGTTTTTT
v_call: TRBV11-3
clone_size: many
d_call: .
j_call: TRBJ2-2

cdr3_aa: CASKSGSPAYEQFF
cdr3_nt: TGTGCCAGCAAATCCGGGTCCCCTGCATATGAGCAGTTCTTC
v_call: TRBV2
clone_size: many
d_call: .
j_call: TRBJ2-1

cdr3_aa: CASRVRRDYGYTF
cdr3_nt: TGTGCCAGCAGAGTTCGACGGGACTATGGCTACACCTTC
v_call: TRBV12-3/TRBV12-4
clone_size: many
d_call: .
j_call: TRBJ1-2

cdr3_aa: CSALPQGRDHSYNEQFF
cdr3_nt: TGCAGTGCTCTACCGCAGGGCCGCGACCACTCCTACAATGAGCAGTTCTTC
v_call: TRBV20-1
clone_size: .
d_call: .
j_call: TRBJ2-1

cdr3_aa: CASSVGPVTGELFF
cdr3_nt: TGTGCCAGCAGTGTAGGGCCGGTCACCGGGGAGCTGTTTTTT
v_call: TRBV2
clone_size: many
d_call: .
j_call: TRBJ2-2

cdr3_aa: CASRASGGDEQFF
cdr3_nt: TGTGCCAGCAGGGCTAGCGGGGGGGATGAGCAGTTCTTC
v_call: TRBV5-5
clone_size: many
d_call: TRBD2
j_call: TRBJ2-1

cdr3_aa: CASSTGGANQPQHF
cdr3_nt: TGTGCCAGCAGCACTGGGGGGGCGAATCAGCCCCAGCATTTT
v_call: TRBV12-3/TRBV12-4
clone_size: .
d_call: .
j_call: TRBJ1-5

cdr3_aa: CSASFGYTEAFF
cdr3_nt: TGCAGTGCCAGCTTCGGGTACACTGAAGCTTTCTTT
v_call: TRBV20-1
clone_size: many
d_call: .
j_call: TRBJ1-1

cdr3_aa: CASSLRAIREGYTF
cdr3_nt: TGTGCCAGCAGCCTCCGGGCCATCCGAGAAGGCTACACCTTC
v_call: TRBV12-3/TRBV12-4
clone_size: .
d_call: .
j_call: TRBJ1-2

cdr3_aa: CASSKSETQYF
cdr3_nt: TGTGCCAGCAGTAAGAGCGAGACCCAGTACTTC
v_call: TRBV7-8
clone_size: many
d_call: .
j_call: TRBJ2-5

cdr3_aa: CASSIPKGVTEAFF
cdr3_nt: TGTGCCAGTAGTATACCCAAAGGGGTCACTGAAGCTTTCTTT
v_call: TRBV19
clone_size: few
d_call: .
j_call: TRBJ1-1

cdr3_aa: CAISESQTGGEQYF
cdr3_nt: TGTGCCATCAGTGAGTCACAGACAGGGGGAGAGCAGTACTTC
v_call: TRBV10-3
clone_size: .
d_call: TRBD1
j_call: TRBJ2-7

cdr3_aa: CASSRGEDTDTQYF
cdr3_nt: TGTGCCAGCAGCCGCGGGGAAGACACAGATACGCAGTATTTT
v_call: TRBV6-1
clone_size: many
d_call: .
j_call: TRBJ2-3

cdr3_aa: CASSTSGLAKNIQYF
cdr3_nt: TGTGCCAGCAGTACCAGTGGACTAGCCAAAAACATTCAGTACTTC
v_call: TRBV28
clone_size: few
d_call: .
j_call: TRBJ2-4